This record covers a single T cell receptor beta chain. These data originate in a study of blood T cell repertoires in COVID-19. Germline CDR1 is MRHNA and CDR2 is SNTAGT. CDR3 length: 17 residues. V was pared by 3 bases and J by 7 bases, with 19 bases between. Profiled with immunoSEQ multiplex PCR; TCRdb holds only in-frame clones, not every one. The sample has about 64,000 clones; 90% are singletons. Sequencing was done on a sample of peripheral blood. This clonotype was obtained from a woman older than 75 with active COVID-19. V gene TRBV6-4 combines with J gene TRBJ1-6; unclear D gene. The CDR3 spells CASSESGRLGHNSPLHF. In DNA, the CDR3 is TGTGCCAGCAGTGAAAGTGGTCGGCTAGGTCACAATTCACCCCTCCACTTT.